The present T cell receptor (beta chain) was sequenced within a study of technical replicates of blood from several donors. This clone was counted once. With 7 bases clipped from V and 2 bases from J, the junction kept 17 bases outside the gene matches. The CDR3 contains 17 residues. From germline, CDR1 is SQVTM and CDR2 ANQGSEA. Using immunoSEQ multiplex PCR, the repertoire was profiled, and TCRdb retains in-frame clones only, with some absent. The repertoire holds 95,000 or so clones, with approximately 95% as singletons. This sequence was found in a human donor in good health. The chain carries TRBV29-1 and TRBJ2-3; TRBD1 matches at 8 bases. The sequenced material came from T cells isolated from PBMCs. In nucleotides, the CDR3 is TGCAGCGCCGGAGATACTGGGCCAGGGGGCCCCACAGATACGCAGTATTTT. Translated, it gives CSAGDTGPGGPTDTQYF.